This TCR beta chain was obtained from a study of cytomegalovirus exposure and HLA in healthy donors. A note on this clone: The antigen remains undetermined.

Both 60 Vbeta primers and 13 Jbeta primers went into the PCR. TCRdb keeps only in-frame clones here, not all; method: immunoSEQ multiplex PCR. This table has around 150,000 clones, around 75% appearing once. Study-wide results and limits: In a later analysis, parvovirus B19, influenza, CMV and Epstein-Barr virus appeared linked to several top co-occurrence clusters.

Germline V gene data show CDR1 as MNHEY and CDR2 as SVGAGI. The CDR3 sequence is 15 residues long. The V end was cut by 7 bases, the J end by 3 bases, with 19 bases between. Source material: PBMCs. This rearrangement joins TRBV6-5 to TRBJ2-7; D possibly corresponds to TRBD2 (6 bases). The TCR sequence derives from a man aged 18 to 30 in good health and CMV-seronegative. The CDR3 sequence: CASTPGAKPVYEQYF. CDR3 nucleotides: TGTGCCAGCACCCCGGGAGCAAAGCCCGTCTACGAGCAGTACTTC.